This T cell receptor beta chain was sequenced for a study of monozygotic twins with inflammatory bowel disease. Study-level findings and limits: Some repertoire variability may stem from patients' differing immunosuppressive treatments. Healthy co-twins exceeded IBD patients in TCRbeta diversity as measured by inverse Simpson. Concordant and discordant twins showed no difference in repertoire similarity, possibly from limited power.

Per-sample cDNA came from eight separate reactions. TCRdb re-analyzed the 5' RACE reads; it lists each CDR3 protein once, without DNA. Its table lists over 110,000 distinct CDR3 sequences. CDR3 length: 13 residues. Germline V CDR1 and CDR2: LNHDA, SQIVND (reference sequence). Remarks on this clonotype: The antigen is undetermined.

The receptor was derived from a human donor with ulcerative colitis or Crohn's disease, or a healthy co-twin of an affected twin (not recorded which). Sample: blood. The rearrangement uses TRBV19 and TRBJ2-7; checking the TCRdb D call of TRBD1 is not possible without DNA. The CDR3 sequence is CASSRTLSYEQYF.